A single sample is the source of the 15 T cell receptor beta chains below, sequenced in a study of shared clonotypes between healthy human individuals. Only in-frame clones appear in the TCRdb table, and some are missing; sequencing was by immunoSEQ multiplex PCR. The sample lists roughly 1,000,000 clones; 75% to 80% were seen once. The sequencing input was memory CD4+ T cells from PBMCs. Subset denoted: CD45RA-negative fraction. The source of these receptors is a man aged 18 to 29 in good health. Some clones in this sample may be carry-over from other donors' samples.

In its sample, this clone was seen a few times. The chain employs TRBV15 and TRBJ2-2, with 13 bases identical to TRBD2. The CDR3 is 18 residues long. Germline V CDR1 and CDR2: LNHNV, YYDKDF (reference sequence). The junction had 8 bases not matched to a gene; V was cut back by 1 base and J by 6 bases. The CDR3 is CATSRGLAGGWDAGELFF. For the CDR3, the DNA is TGTGCCACCAGCAGAGGACTAGCGGGAGGTTGGGACGCCGGGGAGCTGTTTTTT.

The rearrangement uses TRBV28 and TRBJ2-7; D gene uncertain. This CDR3 has 15 amino acids. V lost 5 bases and J 0 bases, leaving 14 bases between the germline ends. Germline V gene lookup returns CDR1 MDHEN and CDR2 SYDVKM. CDR3: CASSPLGPGSYEQYF. The CDR3 bases are TGTGCCAGCAGTCCCCTCGGCCCTGGCTCCTACGAGCAGTACTTC.

This clone was seen a handful of times. The chain is built from TRBV29-1 and TRBJ1-5; possibly TRBD1 for D (5 bases). Trimming cost V 6 bases and J 2 bases, with 11 bases left between them. This CDR3 spans 13 amino acids. Germline-derived CDR1 and CDR2 are SQVTM and ANQGSEA. In DNA form, the CDR3 reads TGCAGCGTAGGACCGGGGGGCAATCAGCCCCAGCATTTT. As protein: CSVGPGGNQPQHF.

This clone was seen a handful of times. The same CDR3 can be traced to other DNA sequences in this sample. The chain carries TRBV28 and TRBJ1-2; a possible D gene is TRBD1 (6 bases). In germline, CDR1 is MDHEN, CDR2 SYDVKM. Trimming took 3 bases from V and 5 from J, leaving 10 bases between them. The CDR3 is 13 residues long. The CDR3 DNA sequence: TGTGCCAGCAGTTTGGTGAGGGGGTATGGCTACACCTTC. The encoded protein is CASSLVRGYGYTF.

The rearrangement joins TRBV7-3 to TRBJ2-2; 8 bases fit TRBD2. The V and J ends lost 5 bases and 5 bases, in that order; junction bases with no gene match: 16. CDR1 SGHTA and CDR2 FQGTGA come from the germline V gene. The CDR3 spans 18 residues. As DNA, the CDR3 is TGTGCCAGCAGCCGACCAACCTCCGCGGGGGGTCGGACCGGGGAGCTGTTTTTT. Translation: CASSRPTSAGGRTGELFF.

The CDR3 sequence: CASSPGLAQDTQYF. The CDR3 nucleotides are TGTGCCAGCAGCCCTGGACTAGCCCAAGATACGCAGTATTTT. The rearrangement uses TRBV11-2 and TRBJ2-3; 8 nucleotides match TRBD2. The J segment lost 5 bases and the V segment lost 5 bases, leaving 6 bases of the junction unmatched. The CDR3 runs to 14 residues. From germline, CDR1 is SGHAT and CDR2 FQNNGV.

This chain uses TRBV6-5 with TRBJ1-2; 9 bases align to TRBD1. The CDR3 loop spans 15 amino acids. The V gene end was trimmed by 6 bases and the J gene end by 4 bases; junction bases not matched to a gene: 9. CDR1 and CDR2 (germline): MNHEY, SVGAGI. This CDR3 reads CASRLQGAAGYGYTF. The CDR3 coding sequence is TGTGCCAGCAGATTACAGGGGGCGGCTGGCTATGGCTACACCTTC.

A note on this clone: This sample also contains other DNA sequences that code for the same CDR3. The gene calls are TRBV28 and TRBJ1-2, with 7 bases identical to TRBD1. The CDR3 extends over 13 amino acids. Germline CDR1 MDHEN, CDR2 SYDVKM. J lost 7 bases, V lost 6 bases, and 8 bases had no gene match. In DNA form, the CDR3 reads TGTGCCAGCAGCCCTGACAGGGAACGTGGCTACACCTTC. It encodes CASSPDRERGYTF.

As concerns this clone: Here the CDR3 omits its conserved ending phenylalanine or tryptophan, so a read error is the likely source. It is unclear where the CDR3 begins or ends on the DNA, so no DNA is shown, and the CDR3 is as TCRdb lists it. CDR3 in amino acids: CASSQGGTSGIIV. The rearrangement uses TRBV4-1 and TRBJ2-4; TRBD2, the table's D call, was not compared with the DNA. Germline V gives CDR1 MGHRA, CDR2 YSYEKL. Termini included, the CDR3 measures 13 amino acids.

The V and J genes are TRBV28 and TRBJ1-1, with 10 bases lining up with TRBD1. Germline lookup yields CDR1 MDHEN and CDR2 SYDVKM. The CDR3 covers 14 residues. The ends lost 6 bases at V and 5 bases at J; junction bases unmatched: 6. The CDR3 spells CASSRQGAMTEAFF. The CDR3, as DNA: TGTGCCAGCAGCCGACAGGGGGCAATGACTGAAGCTTTCTTT. Variable domain in full (rest from reference TRBV28 and TRBJ1-1): DVKVTQSSRYLVKRTGEKVFLECVQDMDHENMFWYRQDPGLGLRLIYFSYDVKMKEKGDIPEGYSVSREKKERFSLILESASTNQTSMYLCASSRQGAMTEAFFGQGTRLTVV.

CDR3 nucleotide sequence: TGTGCCAGTAGTATGATGGGAAACTCTGGAAACACCATATATTTT. This gives the protein CASSMMGNSGNTIYF. V is TRBV19 and J is TRBJ1-3; D is uncertain. The length of the CDR3 is 15 residues. Germline V gene sequence: CDR1 LNHDA, CDR2 SQIVND (reference sequence). The germline V and J ends were trimmed by 3 bases and 0 bases, with 9 bases remaining between them.

The gene calls are TRBV18 and TRBJ2-7; 8 bases align to TRBD2. The CDR3 covers 13 residues. The germline V gene encodes CDR1 KGHSH and CDR2 LQKENI. V was clipped by 4 bases and J by 9 bases; unmatched bases: 8. This CDR3 reads CASSRSAGEGQYF. The CDR3 DNA is TGTGCCAGCTCACGATCAGCGGGAGAGGGGCAGTACTTC.

Details on this clone: The sample has other DNA sequences that encode this CDR3 too. The chain links TRBV6-5 to TRBJ2-7; TRBD1 matches at 8 bases. The CDR3 extends over 15 amino acids. Germline trimming cut 0 bases from V and 0 bases from J; bases unmatched to any gene: 1. Germline V gives CDR1 MNHEY, CDR2 SVGAGI. The CDR3 nucleotides are TGTGCCAGCAGTTACTCTGGGACAGGCTCCTACGAGCAGTACTTC. This encodes CASSYSGTGSYEQYF.

This rearrangement joins TRBV10-3 to TRBJ2-5, with 11 bases fitting TRBD2. CDR1 and CDR2 from the germline V gene are ENHRY and SYGVKD. Losses at the gene ends were 3 bases for V and 5 bases for J; bases not matched to a gene: 5. This CDR3 contains 15 residues. The CDR3 sequence: CAISDGTSGGETQYF. CDR3 sequence (DNA): TGTGCCATCAGTGACGGGACTAGCGGAGGGGAGACCCAGTACTTC.

This rearrangement joins TRBV7-6 to TRBJ2-3, with a possible D match to TRBD2 (5 bases). The CDR3 spans 15 residues. With 0 bases removed from V and 1 base from J, the gap between germline ends came to 8 bases. In germline, CDR1 is SGHVS, CDR2 FNYEAQ. CDR3 DNA: TGTGCCAGCAGCTTAGCGGGAGTGGGCACAGATACGCAGTATTTT. Translation: CASSLAGVGTDTQYF.